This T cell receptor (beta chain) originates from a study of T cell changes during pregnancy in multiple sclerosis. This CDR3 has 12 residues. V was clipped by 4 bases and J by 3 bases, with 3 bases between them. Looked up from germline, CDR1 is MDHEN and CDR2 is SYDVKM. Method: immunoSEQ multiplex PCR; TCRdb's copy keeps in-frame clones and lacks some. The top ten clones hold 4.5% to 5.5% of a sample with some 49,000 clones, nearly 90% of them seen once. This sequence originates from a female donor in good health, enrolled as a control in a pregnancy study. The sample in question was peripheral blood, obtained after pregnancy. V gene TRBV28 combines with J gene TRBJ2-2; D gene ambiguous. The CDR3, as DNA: TGTGCCAGCAGTTCCTACACCGGGGAGCTGTTTTTT. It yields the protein CASSSYTGELFF.